Listed here is a single T cell receptor (beta chain). The CDR3 has 14 amino acids. The trim removed 4 bases at V and 6 bases at J, leaving 4 bases unmatched. Germline V gives CDR1 SQVTM, CDR2 ANQGSEA. Original processing notes: Scientists estimated how many nucleated cells there were by amplifying reference gene primers. Generated by immunoSEQ multiplex PCR, the TCRdb table keeps only in-frame clones and is missing some. The DNA gave D and trimming, while V, J and clone size come from that table. The repertoire consists of 95,000 to 150,000 clones, with roughly 82% occurring once and the leading ten covering 9% to 14%. This record comes from a study of blood T cell repertoires in COVID-19. Across the study: Specimens from acute and convalescent COVID-19 originated in the United States, Italy and Spain. T cells, B-cell-depleted T cells, or PBMCs provided the cDNA or gDNA that served as material.

This chain uses TRBV29-1 with TRBJ2-1; 12 nucleotides match TRBD1. The source is a human donor in a cohort sampled during active COVID-19. Source material: peripheral blood. The CDR3 region is CSVVGTGGFNEQFF. CDR3 DNA sequence: TGCAGCGTTGTAGGGACAGGGGGCTTCAATGAGCAGTTCTTC.